This TCR beta chain was captured in a study of blood T cells in healthy people across ages. Study-level points and caveats: Observed TCR beta diversity per million T cells went down as age went up. This fall followed a roughly linear course with age. TCR beta diversity was tightly associated with the proportion of naive T cells.

The CDR3 has 17 amino acids. V lost 5 bases and J lost 6; bases outside the gene matches: 17. Per germline, CDR1 DFQATT and CDR2 SNEGSKA (reference sequence). This clonotype was recorded a few times. Its specificity is unknown. PCR was performed a second time for roughly 7 to 12 cycles using a sample-barcoded 5' primer and a J-beta primer mix. Every single cDNA molecule received a tag from a template-switch adaptor with 12 random nucleotides. TCRdb re-called the 5' RACE reads with MiXCR, one entry per CDR3 protein. The sample lists 650,000 to 800,000 distinct CDR3 sequences, about 42% occurring once. PBMCs were isolated at a quantity of at least 6.5 million per sample.

This sequence originates from a man aged 60-69 years in good health. The sample was blood. This rearrangement joins TRBV20-1 to TRBJ1-5; 9 bases map to TRBD1. CDR3 loop: CSALRDRESASFQPQHF. CDR3 coding DNA: TGCAGTGCTCTACGGGACAGGGAGTCGGCAAGCTTTCAGCCCCAGCATTTT.